This TCR beta chain is from a study of response to subunit inactivated influenza vaccine. Points from the study as a whole: The authors suggested that every seasonal influenza vaccination recruits few new T cells.

The CDR3 totals 16 residues. The germline V gene encodes CDR1 SEHNR and CDR2 FQNEAQ (reference sequence). Trimming removed 5 bases from V and 4 bases from J; junction bases left unmatched: 12. TCRdb analysed the RT-PCR reads with MiXCR anew, one entry per CDR3 protein. The sample records some 500,000 distinct CDR3 sequences, roughly 13% being singletons. A word on this clonotype: The target antigen is unknown.

Sequences were derived from PBMCs from blood, sampled about 40 days after vaccination. The chain uses TRBV7-9 and TRBJ2-3; 7 bases are shared with TRBD2. The clonotype comes from a man aged 50-60 years who received an inactivated influenza vaccine. CDR3 bases: TGTGCCAGCAGCCCTCTAGCGGCGGGAACGTCAGATACGCAGTATTTT. Encoded protein: CASSPLAAGTSDTQYF.